Sequencing of this T cell receptor beta chain was carried out in a study of T cells after yellow fever vaccination. Study-level points and caveats: Subsequent booster samples again held most clones from primary vaccination (96% CD4, roughly 88% CD8).

This clonotype showed up just a few times. Antigen unknown. This CDR3 region has 17 residues. Germline V gene sequence: CDR1 LGHNA, CDR2 YSLEER. V was pared by 0 bases and J by 3 bases, with 15 bases between. A 5'RACE template-switching step, the method used to make TCR cDNA, added a universal primer site and UMIs. TCRdb recomputed calls from the 5' RACE reads with MiXCR, one row per CDR3 protein. Of tens of thousands of distinct CDR3 sequences listed, under 9.5% are singletons. This specimen consisted of CD8+ T cells sorted from PBMCs, obtained approximately 11 days after the first yellow fever vaccination. The rearrangement links TRBV4-3 to TRBJ2-1, with D hard to call. This receptor was taken from a man between 18 and 35 years old who received the YFV17D yellow fever vaccine. CDR3: CASSQDYDSSNYNEQFF. The CDR3 bases are TGCGCCAGCAGCCAAGATTATGACTCCTCGAACTACAATGAGCAGTTCTTC.